Presented here are 29 T cell receptor beta chains from one specimen sequenced in a study of post-analysis software for immune sequencing data. Study-wide results and limits: TRBV5-6, TRBV5-1 and TRBV20-1 belonged to a set of roughly five TRBV segments that were more frequent in patients than controls.

What these receptors recognize is not known. Every TCR beta cDNA library bore unique molecular identifiers. TCRdb ran MiXCR on the PCR reads and lists one entry per CDR3 protein. There are 250,000 to 300,000 distinct CDR3 sequences in the sample; 35% to 40% occur only once, and more than 4% lies in the top ten. The sequencing input was blood. These receptors were collected from a girl aged 5 to 17 with multiple sclerosis.

This clonotype was seen only a few times. CDR3 coding DNA: TGTGCCAGCAGCCTCTACCACAATCAGCCCCAGCATTTT. This sequence encodes CASSLYHNQPQHF. This chain links TRBV5-6 with TRBJ1-5; D is undetermined. CDR1 is SGHDT and CDR2 is YYEEEE in the germline V gene. The CDR3 covers 13 residues. Trimming removed 4 bases from V and 3 bases from J, with 8 bases in between.

The chain couples TRBV6-6 to TRBJ1-4; D might be TRBD1 (5 bases). This CDR3 contains 15 residues. Germline V CDR1 and CDR2: MNHNY, SVGAGI (reference sequence). Trimming pared 0 bases from V and 5 bases from J, leaving 10 bases between. The chain's CDR3 is CASSYSGTVNEKLFF. The CDR3 region has the DNA TGTGCCAGCAGTTACTCCGGGACCGTAAATGAAAAACTGTTTTTT.

This clonotype was seen ten or more times. This chain links TRBV6-6 with TRBJ1-6; 8 bases are shared with TRBD1. Germline lookup yields CDR1 MNHNY and CDR2 SVGAGI (reference sequence). The CDR3 runs 16 residues. V gave up 4 bases and J gave up 10 bases; unmatched junction bases: 12. CDR3 sequence (DNA): TGTGCCAGCAGTTGGGGGGACAGGAGAGCAGGGTCACCCCTCCACTTT. Translating it yields CASSWGDRRAGSPLHF.

Points on this clonotype: A much larger clonotype is one base distant, so this may be a read error. The chain uses TRBV7-3 and TRBJ2-5; possibly TRBD1 or TRBD2 for D (5 bases each). Near its end, the DNA agrees better with TRBJ2-1, so the J call may be wrong. CDR1 and CDR2 from the germline V gene are SGHTA and FQGTGA. The CDR3 is 15 amino acids. The CDR3 region has the DNA TGTGCCAGCAGCTTAGTTCGGGACGACCACAATGAGCAGTTCTTC. This encodes CASSLVRDDHNEQFF.

The J gene is TRBJ2-2, the V gene TRBV5-1, with D perhaps TRBD2 (6 bases). V was trimmed by 4 bases and J by 3 bases, leaving 19 bases between them. CDR3 length: 17 residues. The germline CDR1 and CDR2 sequences are SGHRS and YFSETQ. CDR3 in DNA: TGCGCCAGCAGCGCCAAAGGGAGGACTGCGTACACCGGGGAGCTGTTTTTT. It specifies CASSAKGRTAYTGELFF.

This clonotype was detected many times. The V and J genes are TRBV20-1 and TRBJ2-3; 10 positions agree with TRBD2. This CDR3 spans 14 amino acids. The V and J ends lost 4 bases and 1 base, in that order; junction bases with no gene match: 2. The germline V gene has CDR1 DFQATT and CDR2 SNEGSKA (reference sequence). In nucleotides, the CDR3 is TGCAGTGCTAACCTAGCGGGGGGCACAGATACGCAGTATTTT. Translation gives CSANLAGGTDTQYF.

This chain links TRBV7-6 with TRBJ2-2, with TRBD2 matching 8 bases. After removal of 5 bases from V and 3 bases from J, the junction contained 8 bases not matched to a gene. Per germline, CDR1 SGHVS and CDR2 FNYEAQ. This CDR3 spans 16 amino acids. The CDR3 nucleotides read TGTGCCAGCAGCGGGGGACTAGAATTTTACACCGGGGAGCTGTTTTTT. Translation: CASSGGLEFYTGELFF.

V and J are TRBV27 and TRBJ1-1; a weak D match, TRBD1 (6 bases). This CDR3 has 15 residues. CDR1 and CDR2 (germline): MNHEY, SMNVEV (reference sequence). V lost 4 bases, J lost 2 bases, and 14 bases lay in between. CDR3 residues: CASSSTGLGNTEAFF. The DNA for the CDR3 is TGTGCCAGCAGTTCGACAGGACTAGGAAACACTGAAGCTTTCTTT.

This clonotype was recorded at least ten times. This chain links TRBV18 with TRBJ1-4; no clear D gene. The V and J ends lost 3 bases and 0 bases respectively, with 11 bases between them. Germline V gives CDR1 KGHSH, CDR2 LQKENI. The CDR3 spans 16 residues. This CDR3 reads CASSPAGRTTNEKLFF. As DNA, the CDR3 is TGTGCCAGCTCACCTGCCGGCCGGACAACTAATGAAAAACTGTTTTTT.

This clonotype was recorded at least ten times. This rearrangement joins TRBV4-1 to TRBJ1-5; D gene unclear. Trimming took off 4 bases at V and 3 bases at J, with 13 bases between the two ends. Looked up from germline, CDR1 is MGHRA and CDR2 is YSYEKL. The CDR3 has 15 residues. The CDR3 DNA reads TGCGCCAGCAGCCCGCTGGCACAGCCCAATCAGCCCCAGCATTTT. As protein: CASSPLAQPNQPQHF.

V is TRBV20-1 and J is TRBJ2-7; the D is unclear. The CDR3 loop spans 13 amino acids. From germline, CDR1 is DFQATT and CDR2 SNEGSKA (reference sequence). V lost 3 bases, J lost 6 bases, and 15 bases lay in between. The CDR3 nucleotides read TGCAGTGCTAGTTCTCAGGTTCCGCTCGAGCAGTACTTC. This encodes CSASSQVPLEQYF.

There are many counts of this clonotype. In nucleotides, the CDR3 is TGTGCCAGCAGTGGACAGTATAATGAAAAACTGTTTTTT. The encoded protein is CASSGQYNEKLFF. This chain uses TRBV12-3 or TRBV12-4 with TRBJ1-4, with D maybe TRBD1 (6 bases). The CDR3 length is 13 residues. V was pared by 5 bases and J by 4 bases, with 8 bases between.

The chain carries TRBV5-1 and TRBJ2-7; 7 bases fit TRBD1. V shed 2 bases and J 0 bases; nucleotides not matched to a gene: 5. In germline, CDR1 is SGHRS, CDR2 YFSETQ. CDR3 length: 15 amino acids. In nucleotides, the CDR3 is TGCGCCAGCAGCTTCCGGGACAGCAGCTCCTACGAGCAGTACTTC. Its protein product is CASSFRDSSSYEQYF. Full variable domain (missing parts from reference TRBV5-1 and TRBJ2-7): KAGVTQTPRYLIKTRGQQVTLSCSPISGHRSVSWYQQTPGQGLQFLFEYFSETQRNKGNFPGRFSGRQFSNSRSEMNVSTLELGDSALYLCASSFRDSSSYEQYFGPGTRLTVT.

This clonotype has ten or more counts. The chain has TRBV10-3 and TRBJ1-1, with 7 bases that match TRBD1. The V and J ends lost 4 bases and 1 base, in that order; junction bases with no gene match: 0. Germline V gene lookup returns CDR1 ENHRY and CDR2 SYGVKD. The CDR3 length is 13 residues. The CDR3 reads CAISGTGNTEAFF. For the CDR3, the DNA is TGTGCCATCAGTGGGACAGGGAACACTGAAGCTTTCTTT.

This sequence joins TRBV4-1 and TRBJ2-3; D possibly corresponds to TRBD2 (6 bases). Germline V gene data show CDR1 as MGHRA and CDR2 as YSYEKL. The CDR3 totals 16 residues. Trimming left V 3 bases short and J 0 bases short, with 13 bases between. The DNA of the CDR3 is TGCGCCAGCAGCCACCCAGGCGGGACTAGCACAGATACGCAGTATTTT. Its protein is CASSHPGGTSTDTQYF.

This chain links TRBV24-1 with TRBJ1-5; D gene unclear. The CDR3 contains 14 residues. The V end was cut by 0 bases, the J end by 1 base, with 3 bases between. Looked up from germline, CDR1 is KGHDR and CDR2 is SFDVKD. The CDR3 loop reads CATSDLSSNQPQHF. CDR3 in DNA: TGTGCCACCAGTGATTTGTCGAGCAATCAGCCCCAGCATTTT.

This clonotype was recorded only once. J is TRBJ2-3 and V is TRBV11-2; 8 positions agree with TRBD2. This CDR3 is 17 amino acids long. Germline V CDR1 and CDR2: SGHAT, FQNNGV. J was trimmed by 6 bases and V by 1 base; bases with no gene match: 12. CDR3 sequence: CASSLVSRGGFMDTQYF. In DNA form, the CDR3 reads TGTGCCAGCAGCTTAGTGTCCCGGGGGGGATTCATGGATACGCAGTATTTT.

The V and J genes are TRBV12-3 or TRBV12-4 and TRBJ2-1; maybe TRBD1 (5 bases). Trimming shortened V by 4 bases and J by 12 bases, and 10 bases separated the two germline ends. This CDR3 is built from 11 residues. The CDR3 sequence: CASSSGWAQFF. CDR3 nucleotide sequence: TGTGCCAGCAGTTCAGGGTGGGCGCAGTTCTTC.

Many counts were recorded for this clonotype. J is TRBJ2-6 and V is TRBV7-2, with D unresolved. This CDR3 spans 17 amino acids. Between the trimmed V and J ends, which lost 1 base and 1 base, there was a span of 11 bases. The germline gives CDR1 SGHTA, CDR2 FQGNSA. The CDR3 loop is CASSLGILPSGANVLTF. CDR3 bases: TGTGCCAGCAGCTTAGGGATCCTACCTTCTGGGGCCAACGTCCTGACTTTC.

The chain joins TRBV20-1 to TRBJ2-1; 14 positions match TRBD2. The CDR3 totals 16 residues. Germline CDR1 reads DFQATT; CDR2 reads SNEGSKA (reference sequence). V lost 5 bases, J lost 3 bases, and 6 bases stayed unmatched. CDR3 amino acids: CSAGTSGRPGYNEQFF. The CDR3 region has the DNA TGCAGTGCTGGGACTAGCGGGAGACCGGGCTACAATGAGCAGTTCTTC.

The J gene is TRBJ1-2, the V gene TRBV11-2; D ambiguous. The CDR3 is 14 residues long. CDR1 and CDR2 from the germline V gene are SGHAT and FQNNGV. V lost 0 bases and J 8 bases, leaving 13 bases between the germline ends. CDR3 nucleotides: TGTGCCAGCAGCTTAGATCGGACGGCAAGGGGCTACACCTTC. Its protein product is CASSLDRTARGYTF.

This chain joins TRBV28 and TRBJ2-1; tentative D call: TRBD2 (6 bases). The germline V gene encodes CDR1 MDHEN and CDR2 SYDVKM. The V end was cut by 3 bases, the J end by 0 bases, with 12 bases between. The CDR3 sequence is 16 residues long. CDR3 amino acids: CASSFLAISSYNEQFF. The CDR3 bases are TGTGCCAGCAGTTTCCTAGCGATAAGCTCCTACAATGAGCAGTTCTTC.

This clonotype has only a few counts. A much larger clone differs from this one at a single base, so this may be a read error. The CDR3 coding sequence is TGCGCCAGCAGCCAAGAGGAGGGGACAGGGGGCCTCGATGAGCAGTTCTTC. Amino acid sequence: CASSQEEGTGGLDEQFF. This chain connects TRBV4-1 to TRBJ2-1, with TRBD1 identical over 12 bases. The junction had 8 bases not matched to a gene; V was cut back by 0 bases and J by 8 bases. Germline lookup yields CDR1 MGHRA and CDR2 YSYEKL. CDR3 length: 17 residues.

This clonotype was counted ten times or more. This rearrangement joins TRBV29-1 to TRBJ2-7, with D perhaps matching TRBD2 (5 bases). V dropped 1 base and J dropped 3 bases, with 16 bases sitting between them. The CDR3 sequence is 15 residues long. The germline V gene has CDR1 SQVTM and CDR2 ANQGSEA. The CDR3, as DNA: TGCAGCGTTGAAGGTGCGGGCGATATCTTCTACGAGCAGTACTTC. Translation gives CSVEGAGDIFYEQYF.

The chain is built from TRBV7-9 and TRBJ2-1; 9 nucleotides line up with TRBD2. CDR3 length: 15 amino acids. Germline CDR1 and CDR2: SEHNR and FQNEAQ (reference sequence). V was clipped by 5 bases and J by 2 bases; unmatched bases: 4. In DNA, the CDR3 is TGTGCCAGCAGCGCCCCTAGCGGGACCTACAATGAGCAGTTCTTC. It yields the protein CASSAPSGTYNEQFF. The full variable domain, completed using reference TRBV7-9 and TRBJ2-1, is DTGVSQNPRHKITKRGQNVTFRCDPISEHNRLYWYRQTLGQGPEFLTYFQNEAQLEKSRLLSDRFSAERPKGSFSTLEIQRTEQGDSAMYLCASSAPSGTYNEQFFGPGTRLTVL.

V is TRBV6-4 and J is TRBJ2-1; no clear D. V shed 4 bases and J shed 5 bases, with 9 bases lying between them. The germline V gene has CDR1 MRHNA and CDR2 SNTAGT. The CDR3 contains 13 residues. CDR3 in DNA: TGTGCCAGCAGTGCCGGGCCGAACAATGAGCAGTTCTTC. Translation: CASSAGPNNEQFF.

In DNA, the CDR3 is TGCGCCAGCGGATCCGGGACAGGGGTAACCCAGTACTTC. Residues: CASGSGTGVTQYF. The chain uses TRBV10-2 and TRBJ2-7; 10 bases are a match to TRBD1. The CDR3 consists of 13 residues. Germline V gene data show CDR1 as WSHSY and CDR2 as SAAADI. With 8 bases clipped from V and 10 bases from J, the junction kept 11 bases outside the gene matches.

A word on this clonotype: One junction end does not reproduce the germline sequence, and a read error may be involved. V usage is TRBV12-3 or TRBV12-4 and J usage is TRBJ2-3; D might be TRBD1 (5 bases). This CDR3 is built from 16 residues. In DNA form, the CDR3 reads TGTGCCAGCAGTTTAGCAGCAGGGATGGTAACAGATATGCAGTATTTT. Translation: CASSLAAGMVTDMQYF.

This clonotype has ten or more counts. The chain combines TRBV4-2 with TRBJ1-2; D is ambiguous. Trimming pared 2 bases from V and 0 bases from J, leaving 7 bases between. The CDR3 runs to 14 residues. Germline V gene sequence: CDR1 LGHNA, CDR2 YNFKEQ. The DNA for the CDR3 is TGTGCCAGCAGCCAACCAGGTGCTAACTATGGCTACACCTTC. Its translation: CASSQPGANYGYTF.